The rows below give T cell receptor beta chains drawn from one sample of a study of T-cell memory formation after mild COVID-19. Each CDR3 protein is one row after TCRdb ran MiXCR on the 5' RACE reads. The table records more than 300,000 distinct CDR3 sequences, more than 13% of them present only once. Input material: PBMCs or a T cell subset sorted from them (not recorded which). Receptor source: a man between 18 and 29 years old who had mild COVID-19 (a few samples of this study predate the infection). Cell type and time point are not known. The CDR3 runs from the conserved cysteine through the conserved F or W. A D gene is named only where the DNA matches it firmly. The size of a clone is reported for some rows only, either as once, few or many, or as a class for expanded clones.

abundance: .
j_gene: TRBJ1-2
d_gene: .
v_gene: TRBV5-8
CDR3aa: CASSYDRGYTF
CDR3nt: TGTGCCAGCAGCTACGACAGGGGCTACACCTTC

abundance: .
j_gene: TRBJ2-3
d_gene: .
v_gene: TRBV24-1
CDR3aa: CATSDSIDTQYF
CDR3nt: TGTGCCACCAGTGATTCGATAGATACGCAGTATTTT

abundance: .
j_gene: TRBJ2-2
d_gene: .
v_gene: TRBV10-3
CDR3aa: CAVRAPNTGELFF
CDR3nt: TGTGCCGTCCGGGCCCCGAACACCGGGGAGCTGTTTTTT

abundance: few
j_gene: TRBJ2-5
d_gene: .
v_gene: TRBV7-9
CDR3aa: CASSLENSKGTQYF
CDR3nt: TGTGCCAGCAGCTTAGAGAACAGTAAAGGGACCCAGTACTTC

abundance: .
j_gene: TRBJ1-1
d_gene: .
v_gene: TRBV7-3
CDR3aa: CATSQEGATEAFF
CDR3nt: TGTGCCACCTCACAGGAGGGAGCAACTGAAGCTTTCTTT

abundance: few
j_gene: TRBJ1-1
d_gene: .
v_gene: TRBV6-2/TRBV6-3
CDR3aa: CASSYDILNTEAFF
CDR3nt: TGTGCCAGCAGTTACGACATCTTGAACACTGAAGCTTTCTTT

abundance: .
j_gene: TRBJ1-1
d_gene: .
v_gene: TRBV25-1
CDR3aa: CASSGLQGTEAFF
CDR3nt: TGTGCCAGCAGTGGGTTGCAGGGGACTGAAGCTTTCTTT

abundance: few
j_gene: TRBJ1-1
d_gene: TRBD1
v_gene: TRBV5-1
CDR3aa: CASSFLTGGTEAFF
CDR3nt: TGCGCCAGCAGCTTCTTGACAGGGGGCACTGAAGCTTTCTTT

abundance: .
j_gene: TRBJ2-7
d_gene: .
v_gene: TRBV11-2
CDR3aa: CASSTRRGVGSASYEQYF
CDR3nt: TGTGCCAGCAGCACCCGTAGGGGGGTCGGCTCCGCATCCTACGAGCAGTACTTC

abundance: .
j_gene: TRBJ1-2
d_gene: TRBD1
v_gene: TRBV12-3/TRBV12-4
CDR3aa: CASSRQGGYGYTF
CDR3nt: TGTGCCAGCAGTCGACAGGGTGGCTATGGCTACACCTTC

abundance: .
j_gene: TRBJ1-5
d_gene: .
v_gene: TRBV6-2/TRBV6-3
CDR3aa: CASSYGRVDNQPQHF
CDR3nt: TGTGCCAGCAGTTACGGCAGGGTAGACAATCAGCCCCAGCATTTT

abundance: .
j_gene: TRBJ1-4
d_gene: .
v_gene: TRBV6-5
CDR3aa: CASARDGNHNEKLFF
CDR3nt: TGTGCCAGCGCAAGGGACGGAAATCATAATGAAAAACTGTTTTTT

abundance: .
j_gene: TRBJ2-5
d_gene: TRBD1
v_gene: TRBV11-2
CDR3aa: CASSLGGTGGSETQYF
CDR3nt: TGTGCCAGCAGCTTAGGCGGGACAGGGGGTTCGGAGACCCAGTACTTC

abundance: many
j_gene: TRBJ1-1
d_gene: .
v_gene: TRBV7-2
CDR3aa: CASSVFAGVNTEAFF
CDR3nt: TGTGCCAGCAGCGTGTTTGCGGGCGTGAACACTGAAGCTTTCTTT

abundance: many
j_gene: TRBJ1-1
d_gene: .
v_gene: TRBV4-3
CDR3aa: CASSQEGPANTEAFF
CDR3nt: TGCGCCAGCAGCCAAGAAGGACCGGCGAACACTGAAGCTTTCTTT

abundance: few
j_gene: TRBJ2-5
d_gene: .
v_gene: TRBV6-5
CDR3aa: CASSRSTRWETQYF
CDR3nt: TGTGCCAGCAGTAGATCGACCCGGTGGGAGACCCAGTACTTC

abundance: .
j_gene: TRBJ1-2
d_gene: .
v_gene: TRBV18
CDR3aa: CASSPQLRPYGYTF
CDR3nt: TGTGCCAGCTCACCACAGTTACGACCGTACGGCTACACCTTC

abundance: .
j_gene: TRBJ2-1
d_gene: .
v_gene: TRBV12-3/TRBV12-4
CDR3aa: CASSYGGREQFF
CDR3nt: TGTGCCAGCAGTTACGGGGGACGTGAGCAGTTCTTC

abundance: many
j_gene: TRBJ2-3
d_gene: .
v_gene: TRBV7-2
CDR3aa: CASSLDQGLYTQYF
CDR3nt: TGTGCCAGCAGCTTGGATCAGGGTCTTTATACGCAGTATTTT

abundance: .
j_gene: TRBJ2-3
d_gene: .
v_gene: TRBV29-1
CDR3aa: CSVVPTDSRFSDTQYF
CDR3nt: TGCAGCGTTGTCCCCACCGACAGCAGATTTTCAGATACGCAGTATTTT

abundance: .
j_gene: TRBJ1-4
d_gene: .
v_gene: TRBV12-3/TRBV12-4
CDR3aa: CASRDPGDNEKLFF
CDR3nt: TGTGCCAGCAGAGACCCGGGCGATAATGAAAAACTGTTTTTT

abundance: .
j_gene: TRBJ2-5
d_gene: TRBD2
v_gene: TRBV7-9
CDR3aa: CASRPLAGGPSGIETQYF
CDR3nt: TGTGCCAGCAGACCCCTAGCGGGGGGCCCCTCGGGTATCGAGACCCAGTACTTC

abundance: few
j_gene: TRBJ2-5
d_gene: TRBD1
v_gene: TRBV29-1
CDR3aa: CSGGQSKETQYF
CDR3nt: TGCAGCGGGGGACAGTCGAAAGAGACCCAGTACTTC

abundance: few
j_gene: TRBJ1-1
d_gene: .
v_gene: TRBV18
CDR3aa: CASSRIQDENTEAFF
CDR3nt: TGTGCCAGCTCACGCATACAGGATGAGAACACTGAAGCTTTCTTT

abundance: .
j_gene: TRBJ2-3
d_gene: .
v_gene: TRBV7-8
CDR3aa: CASSIRGDTQYF
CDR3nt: TGTGCCAGCAGCATCCGGGGGGATACGCAGTATTTT

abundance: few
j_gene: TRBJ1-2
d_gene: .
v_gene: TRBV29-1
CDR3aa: CSVEDRSTYGYTF
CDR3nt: TGCAGCGTGGAAGACAGGTCGACCTATGGCTACACCTTC

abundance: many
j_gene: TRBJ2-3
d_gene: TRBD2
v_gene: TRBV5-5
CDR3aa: CASSPAGGRTDTQYF
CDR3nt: TGTGCCAGCAGCCCAGCGGGGGGGCGCACAGATACGCAGTATTTT

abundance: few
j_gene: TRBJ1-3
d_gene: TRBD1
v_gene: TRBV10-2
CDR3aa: CATRTGGNTIYF
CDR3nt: TGCGCCACCCGGACAGGGGGCAACACCATATATTTT

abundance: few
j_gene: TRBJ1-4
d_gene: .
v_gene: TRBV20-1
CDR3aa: CSALSRRNEKLFF
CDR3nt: TGCAGTGCACTCAGCAGGCGTAATGAAAAACTGTTTTTT

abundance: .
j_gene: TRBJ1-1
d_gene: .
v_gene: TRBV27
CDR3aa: CASSPTPWFPSAFF
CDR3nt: TGTGCCAGCAGTCCCACCCCCTGGTTCCCATCTGCTTTCTTT

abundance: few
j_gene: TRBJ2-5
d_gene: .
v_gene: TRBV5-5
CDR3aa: CASSLTPIQETQYF
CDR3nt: TGTGCCAGCAGCTTGACTCCCATTCAAGAGACCCAGTACTTC

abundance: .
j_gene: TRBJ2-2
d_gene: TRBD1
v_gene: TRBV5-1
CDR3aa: CASSSGQGLTGELFF
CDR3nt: TGCGCCAGCAGCTCCGGACAGGGGTTGACCGGGGAGCTGTTTTTT

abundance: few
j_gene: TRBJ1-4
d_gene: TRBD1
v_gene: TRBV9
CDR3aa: CASSVGTGAINEKLFF
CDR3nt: TGTGCCAGCAGCGTGGGTACAGGGGCGATTAATGAAAAACTGTTTTTT

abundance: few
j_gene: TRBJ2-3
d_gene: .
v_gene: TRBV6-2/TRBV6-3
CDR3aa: CASSQGLRRTYTDTQYF
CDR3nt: TGTGCCAGCAGTCAAGGACTCCGACGAACCTACACAGATACGCAGTATTTT

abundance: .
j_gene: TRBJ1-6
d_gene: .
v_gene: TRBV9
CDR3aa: CASSVVGNSPLHF
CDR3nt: TGTGCCAGCAGCGTAGTGGGGAATTCACCCCTCCACTTT

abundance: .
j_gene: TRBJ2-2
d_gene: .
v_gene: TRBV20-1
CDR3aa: CSARLPGARTGELFF
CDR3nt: TGCAGTGCTAGACTTCCGGGGGCGCGCACCGGGGAGCTGTTTTTT

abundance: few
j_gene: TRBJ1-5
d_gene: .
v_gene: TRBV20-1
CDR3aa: CSAFDRYSNQPQHF
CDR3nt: TGCAGTGCTTTCGACAGATATAGCAATCAGCCCCAGCATTTT

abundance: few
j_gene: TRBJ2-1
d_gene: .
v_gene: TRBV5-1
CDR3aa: CASSIGQNNEQFF
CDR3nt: TGCGCCAGCAGCATTGGACAGAACAATGAGCAGTTCTTC

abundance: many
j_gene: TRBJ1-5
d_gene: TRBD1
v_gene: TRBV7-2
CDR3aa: CASSLTGGNQPQHF
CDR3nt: TGTGCCAGCAGCTTAACAGGGGGTAATCAGCCCCAGCATTTT

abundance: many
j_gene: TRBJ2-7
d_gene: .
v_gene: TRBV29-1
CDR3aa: CSVGGHSDEQYF
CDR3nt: TGCAGCGTCGGGGGACACTCCGACGAGCAGTACTTC